Following are 28 T cell receptor beta chains from one sample sequenced in a study of a mutant IDH1 vaccine in newly diagnosed glioma. No antigens are known for them. Sequencing was performed with immunoSEQ multiplex PCR; in TCRdb, only in-frame clones are kept and a portion is missing. The sample holds 110,000 or so clones, about 90% seen once. Indicated time point: week 11, during vaccination. Every vaccination contained 300 ug of the mutant IDH1 20-mer peptide and was paired with topical imiquimod. The sequencing used PBMCs, collected from a glioma patient whose treatment included an IDH1 peptide vaccine. The receptors stem from a woman aged 45-60 years with glioma.

V usage is TRBV13 and J usage is TRBJ2-3; D tentatively fits TRBD1 or TRBD2 (5 bases each). V was clipped by 5 bases and J by 4 bases, with 10 bases between them. The CDR3 has 13 residues. Germline V CDR1 and CDR2: PRHDT, FYEKMQ (reference sequence). CDR3 protein: CASSQGRADTQYF. Here the CDR3 DNA reads TGTGCCAGCAGCCAGGGACGGGCAGATACGCAGTATTTT.

The V gene is TRBV28, the J gene TRBJ2-6; TRBD1 matches 7 bases. Germline V gene sequence: CDR1 MDHEN, CDR2 SYDVKM. The CDR3 extends over 18 amino acids. V trimming: 5 bases; J trimming: 1 base; junction bases outside the gene matches: 11. CDR3: CASSHPGTVYSGANVLTF. The CDR3 DNA is TGTGCCAGCAGTCACCCCGGGACAGTGTATTCTGGGGCCAACGTCCTGACTTTC.

The chain has TRBV11-2 and TRBJ2-7, with 9 bases lining up with TRBD1. V lost 5 bases, J lost 6 bases, and 14 bases stayed unmatched. This CDR3 has 16 residues. CDR1 and CDR2 (germline): SGHAT, FQNNGV. The CDR3 loop reads CASSLKSGTGNREQYF. The DNA for the CDR3 is TGTGCCAGCAGCCTTAAGTCCGGGACAGGGAATCGCGAGCAGTACTTC. Using reference TRBV11-2 and TRBJ2-7 for the parts outside the CDR3, the full variable domain is EAGVAQSPRYKIIEKRQSVAFWCNPISGHATLYWYQQILGQGPKLLIQFQNNGVVDDSQLPKDRFSAERLKGVDSTLKIQPAKLEDSAVYLCASSLKSGTGNREQYFGPGTRLTVT.

The V and J genes are TRBV5-4 and TRBJ1-1; D is unresolved. CDR3 size: 14 residues. Germline V gene sequence: CDR1 SGHNT, CDR2 YYREEE (reference sequence). Deletions cut 0 bases from V and 0 bases from J, with 6 bases between. In DNA, the CDR3 is TGTGCCAGCAGCTTGGGCAAGATGAACACTGAAGCTTTCTTT. Protein: CASSLGKMNTEAFF.

CDR3 in DNA: TGTGCCAGCAGCTTGACAGGGGGCGGAGAGACCCAGTACTTC. This codes for CASSLTGGGETQYF. This sequence joins TRBV5-4 and TRBJ2-5; 9 nucleotides agree with TRBD1. There are 14 residues in the CDR3. V lost 1 base to trimming and J lost 4 bases; unmatched junction nucleotides: 2. Germline lookup yields CDR1 SGHNT and CDR2 YYREEE (reference sequence).

CDR3 residues: CASSIRQNEAFF. The CDR3 region has the DNA TGTGCCAGTAGCATCCGGCAAAATGAAGCTTTCTTT. The chain recombines TRBV19 with TRBJ1-1; unclear D gene. The CDR3 contains 12 residues. Trimming removed 6 bases from V and 7 bases from J, with 12 bases in between. Germline CDR1 and CDR2: LNHDA and SQIVND (reference sequence). Full variable domain (rest looked up from reference TRBV19 and TRBJ1-1): DGGITQSPKYLFRKEGQNVTLSCEQNLNHDAMYWYRQDPGQGLRLIYYSQIVNDFQKGDIAEGYSVSREKKESFPLTVTSAQKNPTAFYLCASSIRQNEAFFGQGTRLTVV.

This rearrangement joins TRBV18 to TRBJ2-3, with D possibly matching TRBD1 (5 bases). V was pared by 0 bases and J by 4 bases, with 14 bases between. Germline lookup yields CDR1 KGHSH and CDR2 LQKENI. The CDR3 totals 16 residues. In DNA form, the CDR3 reads TGTGCCAGCTCACCACCGGGCTGGGGCGTCGCAGATACGCAGTATTTT. Amino acid sequence: CASSPPGWGVADTQYF.

The chain uses TRBV29-1 and TRBJ2-2; TRBD1 aligns across 7 bases. The V gene end was trimmed by 7 bases and the J gene end by 6 bases; junction bases not matched to a gene: 11. The CDR3 is made up of 14 amino acids. The germline V gene encodes CDR1 SQVTM and CDR2 ANQGSEA. This CDR3 reads CSAGTDQTAGELFF. CDR3 bases: TGCAGCGCCGGGACAGACCAGACGGCCGGGGAGCTGTTTTTT.

J is TRBJ1-4 and V is TRBV28, with 11 bases fitting TRBD1. This CDR3 is built from 15 residues. Looked up from germline, CDR1 is MDHEN and CDR2 is SYDVKM. V lost 5 bases and J lost 8; bases outside the gene matches: 7. CDR3: CASSIGGQGGEKLFF. CDR3 in DNA: TGTGCCAGCAGTATAGGGGGACAGGGGGGAGAAAAACTGTTTTTT.

This chain uses TRBV9 with TRBJ2-1; 8 bases are shared with TRBD1. The CDR3 has 16 residues. V lost 2 bases to trimming and J lost 3 bases; unmatched junction nucleotides: 7. Germline loops: CDR1 SGDLS, CDR2 YYNGEE. DNA of the CDR3: TGTGCCAGCAGCGTTTCTGGACAGGGAGGCTACAATGAGCAGTTCTTC. Residues: CASSVSGQGGYNEQFF.

The genes are TRBV7-2 and TRBJ2-5, with D tentatively TRBD1 (5 bases). CDR1 is SGHTA, CDR2 FQGNSA, per germline. The V gene lost 2 bases and the J gene lost 3 bases, with 7 bases spanning the gap. CDR3 length: 13 residues. The DNA for the CDR3 is TGTGCCAGCAGCTTAAGCAGGGAAGAGACCCAGTACTTC. Its translation: CASSLSREETQYF.

The genes are TRBV27 and TRBJ1-2; 8 nucleotides line up with TRBD1. The CDR3 sequence is 15 residues long. The V segment lost 2 bases and the J segment 8 bases; nucleotides outside the gene matches: 10. Germline CDR1 reads MNHEY; CDR2 reads SMNVEV (reference sequence). This CDR3 reads CASSLGQGAVYGYTF. The CDR3 DNA sequence: TGTGCCAGCAGTTTAGGGCAGGGGGCGGTATACGGCTACACCTTC.

V and J are TRBV7-9 and TRBJ2-3; unclear D gene. The V end was cut by 5 bases, the J end by 3 bases, with 3 bases between. CDR1 is SEHNR, CDR2 FQNEAQ, per germline (reference sequence). The CDR3 has 11 residues. DNA for the CDR3: TGTGCCAGCAGCCATACAGATACGCAGTATTTT. Its protein is CASSHTDTQYF.

CDR3 in amino acids: CASSLGVNAGELFF. DNA of the CDR3: TGTGCCAGCAGCTTGGGGGTTAACGCCGGGGAGCTGTTTTTT. The chain employs TRBV5-6 and TRBJ2-2; D is uncertain. The V gene lost 0 bases and the J gene lost 6 bases, with 9 bases spanning the gap. Germline V gives CDR1 SGHDT, CDR2 YYEEEE. This CDR3 has 14 residues.

The V call is TRBV19, the J call TRBJ2-2; D remains ambiguous. Trimming shortened V by 6 bases and J by 6 bases, and 14 bases separated the two germline ends. Germline V lookup: CDR1 LNHDA, CDR2 SQIVND (reference sequence). CDR3 size: 14 residues. This CDR3 reads CASSLYSESGELFF. The CDR3 coding sequence is TGTGCCAGTAGCCTTTATAGTGAATCCGGGGAGCTGTTTTTT.

The chain uses TRBV5-5 and TRBJ2-1; a possible D gene is TRBD2 (6 bases). CDR1 is SGHKS, CDR2 YYEKEE, per germline (reference sequence). Between the trimmed V and J ends, which lost 1 base and 3 bases, there was a span of 11 bases. This CDR3 has 15 residues. The CDR3 here is CASSLYGSLYNEQFF. Here the CDR3 DNA reads TGTGCCAGCAGCTTGTACGGGAGTCTCTACAATGAGCAGTTCTTC. The variable domain in full, completed from reference TRBV5-5 and TRBJ2-1, reads DAGVTQSPTHLIKTRGQQVTLRCSPISGHKSVSWYQQVLGQGPQFIFQYYEKEERGRGNFPDRFSARQFPNYSSELNVNALLLGDSALYLCASSLYGSLYNEQFFGPGTRLTVL.

The J gene is TRBJ2-7, the V gene TRBV7-3; 11 positions agree with TRBD2. The V segment lost 5 bases and the J segment 3 bases; nucleotides outside the gene matches: 3. This CDR3 has 14 residues. From germline, CDR1 is SGHTA and CDR2 FQGTGA. CDR3 nucleotides: TGTGCCAGCAGCAAACTAGCGGGAGACTACGAGCAGTACTTC. It is translated as CASSKLAGDYEQYF.

This chain links TRBV10-1 with TRBJ2-7; D call uncertain. The CDR3 length is 15 residues. Trimming cost V 6 bases and J 7 bases, with 22 bases left between them. From germline, CDR1 is WNHNN and CDR2 SYGVQD (reference sequence). The CDR3 region has the DNA TGCGCCAGCAGCAAAAGTAGTGGCCCGTTCCGGGAGCAGTACTTC. It codes for CASSKSSGPFREQYF.

V usage is TRBV5-1 and J usage is TRBJ2-7; D is unclear. This CDR3 has 13 amino acids. Germline lookup yields CDR1 SGHRS and CDR2 YFSETQ. Between the trimmed V and J ends, which lost 4 bases and 0 bases, there was a span of 8 bases. DNA for the CDR3: TGCGCCAGCAGCCGACTGAGCTCCTACGAGCAGTACTTC. This encodes CASSRLSSYEQYF.

V and J are TRBV5-6 and TRBJ2-1; tentative D call: TRBD1 (5 bases). Trimming cost V 0 bases and J 3 bases, with 10 bases left between them. This CDR3 region has 15 residues. CDR1 is SGHDT and CDR2 is YYEEEE in the germline V gene. CDR3 residues: CASSLDQGNYNEQFF. The CDR3 DNA follows: TGTGCCAGCAGCTTGGATCAGGGTAACTACAATGAGCAGTTCTTC.

V usage is TRBV28 and J usage is TRBJ2-5; 8 bases are a match to TRBD1. The CDR3 sequence is 16 residues long. Germline lookup yields CDR1 MDHEN and CDR2 SYDVKM. Trimming at V came to 5 bases and at J to 2 bases, leaving 10 bases not matched to a gene. The CDR3 nucleotides read TGTGCCAGCAGTACAAATACAAACAGGGGGCAAGAGACCCAGTACTTC. Residues: CASSTNTNRGQETQYF.

The genes are TRBV6-4 and TRBJ2-1; TRBD2 agrees at 12 bases. CDR1 and CDR2 (germline): MRHNA, SNTAGT. The J segment lost 7 bases and the V segment lost 2 bases, leaving 0 bases of the junction unmatched. The CDR3 contains 14 residues. Here the CDR3 reads CASSDGTSGNEQFF. For the CDR3, the DNA is TGTGCCAGCAGTGACGGGACTAGCGGGAATGAGCAGTTCTTC.

This chain joins TRBV27 and TRBJ1-1, with a possible D match to TRBD1 (6 bases). V lost 5 bases and J 4 bases, leaving 17 bases between the germline ends. The CDR3 totals 15 residues. Germline lookup yields CDR1 MNHEY and CDR2 SMNVEV (reference sequence). This CDR3 reads CASSPLRGAGTEAFF. As DNA, the CDR3 is TGTGCCAGCAGTCCCCTCCGGGGGGCTGGCACTGAAGCTTTCTTT.

The chain is built from TRBV10-2 and TRBJ2-7; tentative D call: TRBD2 (6 bases). Germline V gives CDR1 WSHSY, CDR2 SAAADI. The ends were cut back, 0 bases at V and 6 bases at J, with 18 bases in the middle. The CDR3 has 16 residues. The chain's CDR3 is CASSESLRGRGTEQYF. The DNA of the CDR3 is TGCGCCAGCAGTGAGTCTCTCAGAGGGCGGGGAACCGAGCAGTACTTC.

J is TRBJ1-5 and V is TRBV7-9; 8 nucleotides align to TRBD1. Unmatched junction bases numbered 7, after V lost 5 bases and J lost 4 bases. Per the germline V gene, CDR1 is SEHNR and CDR2 is FQNEAQ (reference sequence). The CDR3 has 15 residues. CDR3 sequence (DNA): TGTGCCAGCAGCACCGACAGGGGTGGAAATCAGCCCCAGCATTTT. Translated, it gives CASSTDRGGNQPQHF.

V gene TRBV6-1 combines with J gene TRBJ2-2, with 7 nucleotides matching TRBD1. Germline loops: CDR1 MNHNS, CDR2 SASEGT. V was pared by 7 bases and J by 2 bases, with 7 bases of the junction left unmatched. This CDR3 spans 15 amino acids. The CDR3, as DNA: TGTGCCAGCACCCGACAGGGTGGAAACACCGGGGAGCTGTTTTTT. The encoded protein is CASTRQGGNTGELFF.

The CDR3: CASSEVRAGGYEQYF. CDR3 bases: TGTGCCAGCAGTGAAGTGAGGGCTGGGGGCTACGAGCAGTACTTC. This sequence joins TRBV6-1 and TRBJ2-7; D may be TRBD1 or TRBD2 (5 bases each). Per germline, CDR1 MNHNS and CDR2 SASEGT. V lost 1 base and J 3 bases, leaving 13 bases between the germline ends. CDR3 length equals 15 residues.

The count of this clone is one. The chain links TRBV7-9 to TRBJ1-1; D not resolved. V was trimmed by 7 bases and J by 0 bases, leaving 15 bases between them. From germline, CDR1 is SEHNR and CDR2 FQNEAQ (reference sequence). CDR3 length: 15 residues. CDR3: CASIPGRAVNTEAFF. The CDR3 DNA sequence: TGTGCCAGCATCCCGGGAAGGGCAGTGAACACTGAAGCTTTCTTT.